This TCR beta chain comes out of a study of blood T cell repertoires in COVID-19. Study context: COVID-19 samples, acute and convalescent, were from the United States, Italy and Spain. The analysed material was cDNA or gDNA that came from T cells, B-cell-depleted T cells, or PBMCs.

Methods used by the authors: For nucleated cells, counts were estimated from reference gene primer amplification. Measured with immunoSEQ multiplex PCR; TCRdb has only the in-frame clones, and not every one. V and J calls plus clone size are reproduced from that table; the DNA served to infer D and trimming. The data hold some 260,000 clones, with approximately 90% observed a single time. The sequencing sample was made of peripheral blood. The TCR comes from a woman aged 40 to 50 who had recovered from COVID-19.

In DNA form, the CDR3 reads TGTGCCAGCAGTTACTATGCCGGGGTGCTTCAGCCCCAGCATTTT. It yields the protein CASSYYAGVLQPQHF. The chain recombines TRBV6-2 or TRBV6-3 with TRBJ1-5; no definite D call. Germline assignment: CDR1 MNHEY and CDR2 SVGEGT. CDR3 size: 15 residues. With 1 base removed from V and 6 bases from J, the gap between germline ends came to 13 bases.